This TCR beta chain was found in a study of molecular identifiers for immune sequencing clone quantification. The wider study: In replicates, RNA from around 20,000 or 100,000 naive CD8 cells was divided five ways and four parts were sequenced.

The CDR3 sequence is 15 residues long. Trimming took off 0 bases at V and 7 bases at J, with 10 bases between the two ends. Germline CDR1 reads MDHEN; CDR2 reads SYDVKM. Study-wide results and limits: Molecules of identical TCR sharing a barcode could underestimate highly expanded clone sizes. Clonotypes surpassing 20 RNA copies contained over 97% of effector molecules, versus under 1% in naive cells.

TCRdb redid the calling of the PCR reads with MiXCR, one entry per CDR3 protein. The top ten clones hold under 0.85% of a sample with about 510,000 distinct CDR3 sequences, around 23% of them seen once. Note on this clonotype: Its antigen is as yet unknown.

Between about 19,000 and 1,100,000 sorted cells, with 10%, 30% or 50% RNA, yielded naive CD8 libraries. The V call is TRBV28, the J call TRBJ1-6; no definite D call. Sample: naive CD8+ T cells from blood, with Jurkat cell RNA spiked in. Indicated subset: FACS-sorted CD8+CD4-CCR7+CD45RA+ naive T cells. The TCR originated in a human donor in good health. Some libraries in this study had Jurkat cell RNA spiked in. CDR3 DNA: TGTGCCAGCAGTTTATGGGCTGAGGGAAATTCACCCCTCCACTTT. Translation: CASSLWAEGNSPLHF.